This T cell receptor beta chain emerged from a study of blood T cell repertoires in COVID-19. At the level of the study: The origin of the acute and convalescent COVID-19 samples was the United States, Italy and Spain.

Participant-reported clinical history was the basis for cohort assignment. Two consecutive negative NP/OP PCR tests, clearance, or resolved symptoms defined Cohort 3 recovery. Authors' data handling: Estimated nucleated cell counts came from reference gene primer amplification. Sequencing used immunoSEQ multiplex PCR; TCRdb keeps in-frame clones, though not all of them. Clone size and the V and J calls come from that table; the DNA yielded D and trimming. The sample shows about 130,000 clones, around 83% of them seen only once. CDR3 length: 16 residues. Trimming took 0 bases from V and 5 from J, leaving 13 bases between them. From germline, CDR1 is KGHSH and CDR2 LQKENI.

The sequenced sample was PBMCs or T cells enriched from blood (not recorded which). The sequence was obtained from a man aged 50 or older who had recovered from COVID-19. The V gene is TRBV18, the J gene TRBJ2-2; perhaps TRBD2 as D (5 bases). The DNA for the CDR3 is TGTGCCAGCTCACCACCTAATCGAGGGTGGACCGGGGAGCTGTTTTTT. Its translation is CASSPPNRGWTGELFF.